These 30 T cell receptor beta chains share one sample of origin, sequenced in a study of shared clonotypes between healthy human individuals. Sequencing used immunoSEQ multiplex PCR; TCRdb keeps in-frame clones, though not all of them. The data hold 2 million to 2.5 million clones, with roughly 95% observed a single time. Input material: naive CD4+ T cells sorted from blood. Subset reported: CD45RA+ positively selected. The receptor set was obtained from a young man in good health.

As concerns this clone: Other DNA sequences in the sample encode the same CDR3. This chain links TRBV5-1 with TRBJ2-7; D unresolved. Germline CDR1 SGHRS, CDR2 YFSETQ. CDR3 length: 14 residues. The ends were cut back, 4 bases at V and 0 bases at J, with 11 bases in the middle. The CDR3 region has the DNA TGCGCCAGCAGCCCCGGACGGAGCTCCTACGAGCAGTACTTC. Translation gives CASSPGRSSYEQYF.

In its sample, this clone was seen a few times. Other DNA sequences within the sample encode an identical CDR3. This chain uses TRBV25-1 with TRBJ2-5; D possibly uses TRBD1 or TRBD2 (5 bases each). Looked up from germline, CDR1 is MGHDK and CDR2 is SYGVNS. Trimming removed 3 bases at V and 5 bases at J, with 7 bases between. The CDR3 covers 12 residues. CDR3 protein: CASSEWGETQYF. CDR3 DNA: TGTGCCAGCAGTGAGTGGGGGGAGACCCAGTACTTC.

The chain joins TRBV5-4 to TRBJ2-3; maybe TRBD1 (6 bases). The CDR3 is 17 amino acids. Germline V lookup: CDR1 SGHNT, CDR2 YYREEE (reference sequence). Trimming cost V 1 base and J 0 bases, with 15 bases left between them. The CDR3 loop reads CASSLKKGEISTDTQYF. CDR3 sequence (DNA): TGTGCCAGCAGCTTGAAGAAGGGGGAGATTAGCACAGATACGCAGTATTTT.

The rearrangement links TRBV7-3 to TRBJ1-4; 8 positions match TRBD1. Germline loops: CDR1 SGHTA, CDR2 FQGTGA. The CDR3 is made up of 14 amino acids. V dropped 3 bases and J dropped 8; count of bases not matched to a gene: 5. In nucleotides, the CDR3 is TGTGCCAGCAGCTTCGGACAGGGATGGGAAAAACTGTTTTTT. Amino acid sequence: CASSFGQGWEKLFF.

The gene calls are TRBV7-9 and TRBJ1-3, with D possibly being TRBD1 (6 bases). Germline loops: CDR1 SEHNR, CDR2 FQNEAQ (reference sequence). The CDR3 is made up of 15 amino acids. Trimming pared 5 bases from V and 4 bases from J, leaving 15 bases between. For the CDR3, the DNA is TGTGCCAGCAGCGCATCTCAGGGGACCGGAAACACCATATATTTT. Translating it yields CASSASQGTGNTIYF.

The chain links TRBV19 to TRBJ2-3, with D perhaps TRBD2 (5 bases). CDR3 length equals 16 residues. CDR1 LNHDA and CDR2 SQIVND come from the germline V gene (reference sequence). Trimming removed 1 base at V and 0 bases at J, with 11 bases between. CDR3 sequence: CASSIGAGRSTDTQYF. For the CDR3, the DNA is TGTGCCAGTAGTATAGGTGCGGGCCGGAGCACAGATACGCAGTATTTT. Full variable domain (missing parts from reference TRBV19 and TRBJ2-3): DGGITQSPKYLFRKEGQNVTLSCEQNLNHDAMYWYRQDPGQGLRLIYYSQIVNDFQKGDIAEGYSVSREKKESFPLTVTSAQKNPTAFYLCASSIGAGRSTDTQYFGPGTRLTVL.

The chain uses TRBV30 and TRBJ2-3, with D hard to call. The CDR3 extends over 14 amino acids. CDR1 and CDR2 from the germline V gene are GTSNPN and SVGIG (reference sequence). The V end lost 2 bases, the J end lost 2 bases, and 11 bases lay between the germline ends. CDR3 amino acids: CAWSSPTLTDTQYF. The CDR3 DNA is TGTGCCTGGAGTTCCCCTACGCTCACAGATACGCAGTATTTT.

This chain links TRBV11-3 with TRBJ2-2; 7 bases agree with TRBD2. CDR3 length: 17 amino acids. Trimming took 3 bases from V and 1 from J; bases not matched to a gene: 8. Germline CDR1 SGHNT, CDR2 YENEEA. The CDR3 loop is CASSFGWASGNTGELFF. The CDR3 DNA follows: TGTGCCAGCAGCTTCGGTTGGGCTAGCGGGAACACCGGGGAGCTGTTTTTT.

The chain joins TRBV7-9 to TRBJ1-1; D not resolved. Germline values: CDR1 SEHNR, CDR2 FQNEAQ (reference sequence). This CDR3 is 13 amino acids long. V dropped 6 bases and J dropped 1 base, with 9 bases sitting between them. The CDR3 nucleotides are TGTGCCAGCAGGTTTCAAGGGAACACTGAAGCTTTCTTT. Its protein is CASRFQGNTEAFF.

The V call is TRBV13, the J call TRBJ2-3; tentatively, D is TRBD2 (6 bases). V was cut by 4 bases and J by 5 bases, with 10 bases left in between. Germline lookup yields CDR1 PRHDT and CDR2 FYEKMQ (reference sequence). CDR3 length: 13 amino acids. CDR3 amino acids: CASSSGGGDTQYF. CDR3 sequence (DNA): TGTGCCAGCAGCTCCGGGGGTGGAGATACGCAGTATTTT.

This clone was observed a single time. V usage is TRBV1 and J usage is TRBJ1-4. TRBV1 is listed as a pseudogene. This CDR3 comprises 13 residues. The CDR3 DNA reads as TGCACCAGGTTAATGGGGAGAAATGAAAAACTGTTTTTT. As protein: CTRLMGRNEKLFF.

The chain uses TRBV5-6 and TRBJ1-2; 7 nucleotides agree with TRBD1. Germline V gene data show CDR1 as SGHDT and CDR2 as YYEEEE. Trimming took 5 bases from V and 3 from J; bases not matched to a gene: 7. This CDR3 has 14 residues. The CDR3 region is CASRKTGRDYGYTF. DNA of the CDR3: TGTGCCAGCAGGAAGACAGGGAGAGACTATGGCTACACCTTC.

The genes are TRBV15 and TRBJ1-2; D is unresolved. Looked up from germline, CDR1 is LNHNV and CDR2 is YYDKDF (reference sequence). The CDR3 covers 15 residues. Trimming stripped 0 bases from V and 0 bases from J, with 8 bases between. The CDR3 coding sequence is TGTGCCACCAGCAGAGATGATACAGCTAACTATGGCTACACCTTC. This gives the protein CATSRDDTANYGYTF. Based on the CDR3 plus reference TRBV15 and TRBJ1-2, the full variable domain is DAMVIQNPRYQVTQFGKPVTLSCSQTLNHNVMYWYQQKSSQAPKLLFHYYDKDFNNEADTPDNFQSRRPNTSFCFLDIRSPGLGDTAMYLCATSRDDTANYGYTFGSGTRLTVV.

The chain recombines TRBV7-2 with TRBJ2-7, with 7 nucleotides matching TRBD1. J lost 2 bases, V lost 1 base, and 11 bases had no gene match. CDR3 length: 17 amino acids. From germline, CDR1 is SGHTA and CDR2 FQGNSA. The CDR3 DNA reads as TGTGCCAGCAGCTTAGTAGAGGGGGCGATAACCCCCTACGAGCAGTACTTC. Translation gives CASSLVEGAITPYEQYF.

Points on this clone: One end of the junction is discordant with germline, which a read error may explain. The V call is TRBV28, the J call TRBJ2-7, with 8 bases matching TRBD2. This CDR3 is built from 12 residues. The germline V gene encodes CDR1 MDHEN and CDR2 SYDVKM. Written as DNA, the CDR3 is TGTGCCAGCAGTTCCTCACCGGGACTAGATAACTTC. Amino acids: CASSSSPGLDNF.

This chain joins TRBV6-1 and TRBJ1-2; TRBD1 matches 8 bases. Germline CDR1 and CDR2: MNHNS and SASEGT. Germline trimming cut 4 bases from V and 8 bases from J; bases unmatched to any gene: 9. The CDR3 consists of 14 residues. The CDR3 reads CASSGQTGEGGYTF. In DNA form, the CDR3 reads TGTGCCAGCAGTGGTCAGACAGGGGAAGGCGGCTACACCTTC.

The V call is TRBV5-1, the J call TRBJ2-3; 8 positions match TRBD2. The CDR3 loop spans 15 amino acids. The V and J ends lost 0 bases and 6 bases, in that order; junction bases with no gene match: 6. Germline V gene lookup returns CDR1 SGHRS and CDR2 YFSETQ. CDR3 nucleotide sequence: TGCGCCAGCAGCTTGGGCGGGGGGCCGAGGGATACGCAGTATTTT. Its translation: CASSLGGGPRDTQYF.

The V gene is TRBV4-1, the J gene TRBJ2-1, with 7 bases fitting TRBD1. V lost 1 base to trimming and J lost 4 bases; unmatched junction nucleotides: 4. The CDR3 covers 15 residues. Germline CDR1 is MGHRA and CDR2 is YSYEKL. The CDR3 nucleotides read TGCGCCAGCAGCCAAGGAGACAGGGATTACAATGAGCAGTTCTTC. It translates to CASSQGDRDYNEQFF.

As for this clone: The same CDR3 arises from other DNA sequences in this sample as well. The V call is TRBV6-5, the J call TRBJ1-5; D unclear. With 6 bases removed from V and 2 bases from J, the gap between germline ends came to 11 bases. CDR3 length equals 14 residues. Germline CDR1 reads MNHEY; CDR2 reads SVGAGI. The CDR3 region has the DNA TGTGCCAGCAGCCGGGGAGGCGGCAATCAGCCCCAGCATTTT. Protein sequence: CASSRGGGNQPQHF.

For this clone: A junction boundary mismatches the germline segment, possibly from a read error. This chain connects TRBV19 to TRBJ1-2; 10 nucleotides line up with TRBD1. The CDR3 totals 18 residues. Germline V CDR1 and CDR2: LNHDA, SQIVND (reference sequence). The chain's CDR3 is CASRRAGTGDLLHYGYTF. The CDR3 nucleotides read TGTGCCAGTCGAAGGGCCGGGACAGGGGACCTACTGCACTACGGCTACACCTTC.

This rearrangement joins TRBV28 to TRBJ1-6; D remains ambiguous. Looked up from germline, CDR1 is MDHEN and CDR2 is SYDVKM. CDR3 length: 12 amino acids. The ends were cut back, 6 bases at V and 15 bases at J, with 15 bases in the middle. The CDR3 DNA reads as TGTGCCAGCAGGCTACAGTTAGCAGACCTCCACTTT. Protein product: CASRLQLADLHF.

With regard to this clone: The sample holds other DNA sequences that translate to the same CDR3. This sequence joins TRBV19 and TRBJ2-3; 7 bases fit TRBD1. The germline V gene has CDR1 LNHDA and CDR2 SQIVND (reference sequence). This CDR3 has 13 amino acids. Trimming cost V 5 bases and J 3 bases; bases outside gene matches: 2. For the CDR3, the DNA is TGTGCCAGTAGTGAACAGGGGACAGATACGCAGTATTTT. Amino acid sequence: CASSEQGTDTQYF.

The chain carries TRBV2 and TRBJ2-7; 7 bases align to TRBD2. The ends lost 6 bases at V and 2 bases at J; junction bases unmatched: 10. The germline V gene encodes CDR1 SNHLY and CDR2 FYNNEI. The CDR3 has 15 residues. CDR3 protein: CASSLARDYPYEQYF. CDR3 nucleotide sequence: TGTGCCAGCAGCCTAGCAAGGGACTACCCCTACGAGCAGTACTTC.

The rearrangement links TRBV5-6 to TRBJ2-5; possibly TRBD1 for D (6 bases). The V gene's germline CDR1 is SGHDT and CDR2 YYEEEE. The CDR3 extends over 12 amino acids. V was pared by 2 bases and J by 10 bases, with 12 bases between. The CDR3, as DNA: TGTGCCAGCAGCTTACAGGGCGATGGCCAGTACTTC. Translating it yields CASSLQGDGQYF.

The chain combines TRBV5-1 with TRBJ1-6; D is undetermined. Trimming took 0 bases from V and 9 from J, leaving 7 bases between them. The CDR3 loop spans 13 amino acids. CDR1 SGHRS and CDR2 YFSETQ come from the germline V gene. CDR3 sequence (DNA): TGCGCCAGCAGCTTGGACGTCGGTTCACCCCTCCACTTT. This encodes CASSLDVGSPLHF.

This rearrangement joins TRBV9 to TRBJ2-1; 13 bases align to TRBD2. V dropped 4 bases and J dropped 8; count of bases not matched to a gene: 9. CDR1 is SGDLS and CDR2 is YYNGEE in the germline V gene. The CDR3 contains 16 residues. The CDR3 bases are TGTGCCAGCAGCAACCGGGGACTAGCGGGGAGGGATGAGCAGTTCTTC. Protein: CASSNRGLAGRDEQFF.

The V and J genes are TRBV4-1 and TRBJ2-1; 7 bases line up with TRBD1. V gave up 6 bases and J gave up 7 bases; unmatched junction bases: 12. The V gene's germline CDR1 is MGHRA and CDR2 YSYEKL. The CDR3 consists of 15 residues. CDR3 sequence reads: CASRETTGTVNEQFF. Here the CDR3 DNA reads TGCGCCAGCAGGGAAACTACCGGGACAGTGAATGAGCAGTTCTTC.

The rearrangement joins TRBV10-3 to TRBJ2-1; unclear D gene. Germline V CDR1 and CDR2: ENHRY, SYGVKD. The CDR3 runs to 12 residues. Trimming cost V 6 bases and J 6 bases, with 9 bases left between them. The CDR3 nucleotides read TGTGCCATCAGCAACTTGATCAATGAGCAGTTCTTC. Its protein product is CAISNLINEQFF.

This clone was observed a single time. For the CDR3, the DNA is TGTGCCACTAGTGGGGGATCGAACACTGAAGCTTTCTTT. This gives the protein CATSGGSNTEAFF. The rearrangement joins TRBV28 to TRBJ1-1; D is possibly TRBD1 (5 bases). Trimming took 10 bases from V and 1 from J, leaving 13 bases between them. Germline lookup yields CDR1 MDHEN and CDR2 SYDVKM. The length of the CDR3 is 13 residues.

The chain uses TRBV6-1 and TRBJ1-1; no clear D. This CDR3 is built from 13 residues. Trimming removed 1 base at V and 6 bases at J, with 9 bases between. Germline V CDR1 and CDR2: MNHNS, SASEGT. The CDR3 protein is CASSEEARAEAFF. The CDR3 coding sequence is TGTGCCAGCAGTGAAGAGGCTAGGGCTGAAGCTTTCTTT.